A single sample gave rise to the 15 T cell receptor beta chains below, sequenced in a study of blood T cell repertoires in COVID-19. Some clones are missing from TCRdb's copy, which holds only in-frame ones; the method was immunoSEQ multiplex PCR. The data contain roughly 250,000 clones, around 86% of them singletons. Material for sequencing was peripheral blood. The receptors were sampled from a woman aged 60 to 75 with active or convalescent COVID-19.

The chain combines TRBV29-1 with TRBJ2-2; no firm D call. Trimming stripped 4 bases from V and 4 bases from J, with 10 bases between. Germline CDR1 is SQVTM and CDR2 is ANQGSEA. CDR3 length: 13 residues. CDR3 DNA: TGCAGCGTTGGTGACACAATCACCGGGGAGCTGTTTTTT. This gives the protein CSVGDTITGELFF.

CDR3 protein: CAIRETGQGTENIQYF. CDR3 in DNA: TGTGCCATCAGAGAAACCGGACAGGGAACGGAAAACATTCAGTACTTC. The chain is built from TRBV10-3 and TRBJ2-4, with 8 bases matching TRBD1. The CDR3 sequence is 16 residues long. The germline V gene has CDR1 ENHRY and CDR2 SYGVKD. With 6 bases clipped from V and 5 bases from J, the junction kept 12 bases outside the gene matches.

This clone was counted once. This chain connects TRBV6-6 to TRBJ1-4; 9 nucleotides line up with TRBD1. This CDR3 region has 11 residues. In germline, CDR1 is MNHNY, CDR2 SVGAGI (reference sequence). V lost 5 bases to trimming and J lost 15 bases; unmatched junction nucleotides: 4. The CDR3 coding sequence is TGTGCCAGCAGTCCGGACAGGGGAGTGTTTTTT. This codes for CASSPDRGVFF.

Worth noting for this clone: This specimen includes other DNA sequences encoding the same CDR3. This rearrangement joins TRBV18 to TRBJ2-2; TRBD1 matches at 7 bases. V trimming: 3 bases; J trimming: 2 bases; junction bases outside the gene matches: 3. The CDR3 is 15 residues long. Germline values: CDR1 KGHSH, CDR2 LQKENI. DNA of the CDR3: TGTGCCAGCTCACCGACAGGGCCTAACACCGGGGAGCTGTTTTTT. The encoded protein is CASSPTGPNTGELFF.

The chain uses TRBV4-3 and TRBJ2-7; possible D gene TRBD2, 5 bases. Trimming took 1 base from V and 3 from J, leaving 16 bases between them. CDR1 and CDR2 (germline): LGHNA, YSLEER. The CDR3 is 16 residues long. The CDR3 coding sequence is TGCGCCAGCAGCCAAGGAAGGAGGCAGGAGTTCTACGAGCAGTACTTC. It encodes CASSQGRRQEFYEQYF.

The rearrangement joins TRBV6-6 to TRBJ1-5; no clear D. Germline assignment: CDR1 MNHNY and CDR2 SVGAGI (reference sequence). This CDR3 has 16 residues. V was cut by 0 bases and J by 2 bases, with 11 bases left in between. CDR3 amino acids: CASSYSTGKGNQPQHF. In DNA, the CDR3 is TGTGCCAGCAGTTACTCGACCGGGAAAGGCAATCAGCCCCAGCATTTT.

J is TRBJ2-5 and V is TRBV4-1; TRBD2 agrees at 11 bases. CDR1 is MGHRA, CDR2 YSYEKL, per germline. CDR3 length equals 17 residues. V was pared by 0 bases and J by 5 bases, with 8 bases of the junction left unmatched. This chain's CDR3 is CASSQEVLAGGEETQYF. CDR3 nucleotide sequence: TGCGCCAGCAGCCAAGAGGTTCTAGCGGGGGGCGAGGAGACCCAGTACTTC.

V usage is TRBV4-3 and J usage is TRBJ1-1; 11 nucleotides line up with TRBD1. Trimming cost V 0 bases and J 6 bases; bases outside gene matches: 0. The CDR3 runs to 14 residues. CDR1 is LGHNA and CDR2 is YSLEER in the germline V gene. This chain's CDR3 is CASSQEDRGPEAFF. In DNA form, the CDR3 reads TGCGCCAGCAGCCAAGAGGACAGGGGGCCTGAAGCTTTCTTT.

The chain employs TRBV19 and TRBJ1-1; 7 nucleotides align to TRBD1. V gave up 5 bases and J gave up 6 bases; unmatched junction bases: 6. Germline V CDR1 and CDR2: LNHDA, SQIVND (reference sequence). There are 13 residues in the CDR3. The CDR3 protein is CASSADRASEAFF. The CDR3 DNA is TGTGCCAGTAGTGCTGACAGGGCCTCTGAAGCTTTCTTT.

The J gene is TRBJ1-5, the V gene TRBV28; D remains ambiguous. Germline loops: CDR1 MDHEN, CDR2 SYDVKM. The CDR3 has 16 residues. The V gene lost 6 bases and the J gene lost 4 bases, with 19 bases spanning the gap. The CDR3 DNA reads TGTGCCAGCAGCCCCAGAATTATCTCTCTTAATCAGCCCCAGCATTTT. It translates to CASSPRIISLNQPQHF. The whole variable domain, remainder taken from reference TRBV28 and TRBJ1-5, is DVKVTQSSRYLVKRTGEKVFLECVQDMDHENMFWYRQDPGLGLRLIYFSYDVKMKEKGDIPEGYSVSREKKERFSLILESASTNQTSMYLCASSPRIISLNQPQHFGDGTRLSIL.

The rearrangement uses TRBV27 and TRBJ1-3, with 7 bases that match TRBD1. The CDR3 covers 16 residues. With 5 bases clipped from V and 3 bases from J, the junction kept 10 bases outside the gene matches. CDR1 MNHEY and CDR2 SMNVEV come from the germline V gene (reference sequence). This CDR3 is CASSRSSWTGGNTIYF. The CDR3, as DNA: TGTGCCAGCAGTCGATCAAGCTGGACAGGTGGAAACACCATATATTTT.

The chain employs TRBV6-5 and TRBJ1-4, with 8 positions matching TRBD1. The CDR3 has 14 amino acids. The germline V gene encodes CDR1 MNHEY and CDR2 SVGAGI. V was pared by 10 bases and J by 8 bases, with 12 bases of the junction left unmatched. The chain's CDR3 is CATRGQVLGEKLFF. The CDR3 nucleotides are TGTGCCACCAGGGGACAGGTATTGGGAGAAAAACTGTTTTTT.

The rearrangement joins TRBV5-1 to TRBJ1-1; 7 bases line up with TRBD1. Unmatched junction bases numbered 4, after V lost 1 base and J lost 1 base. The length of the CDR3 is 15 residues. The germline V gene has CDR1 SGHRS and CDR2 YFSETQ. DNA of the CDR3: TGCGCCAGCAGCTTGCAGGGACAGAAGAACACTGAAGCTTTCTTT. Translating it yields CASSLQGQKNTEAFF.

This sequence joins TRBV4-2 and TRBJ2-1; D is perhaps TRBD2 (6 bases). The V gene lost 0 bases and the J gene lost 1 base, with 10 bases spanning the gap. The CDR3 contains 16 residues. Germline CDR1 and CDR2: LGHNA and YNFKEQ. This CDR3 reads CASSQERLGSYNEQFF. CDR3 DNA sequence: TGTGCCAGCAGCCAAGAACGACTAGGGTCCTACAATGAGCAGTTCTTC.

This clone was picked up a small number of times. The rearrangement uses TRBV12-5 and TRBJ2-1; maybe TRBD2 (6 bases). Per the germline V gene, CDR1 is LGHNT and CDR2 is FRNRAP. V lost 4 bases, J lost 6 bases, and 19 bases lay in between. CDR3 length equals 16 residues. CDR3 in DNA: TGTGCTAGTGGTTATTGGGGCGGGGCCGGACCCAATGAGCAGTTCTTC. This translates into CASGYWGGAGPNEQFF.